This TCR beta chain was identified in a study of T cell responses to AZD1222 COVID-19 vaccine. Study details: Second-dose timings of about 4 or about 12 weeks were pooled.

The CDR3 consists of 15 residues. Germline V CDR1 and CDR2: SNHLY, FYNNEI. Trimming removed 9 bases from V and 8 bases from J; junction bases left unmatched: 18. The protocol was immunoSEQ multiplex PCR, while the TCRdb copy is restricted to in-frame clones and leaves out a portion. The sample consists of some 150,000 clones, around 90% of them appearing once. The V and J genes are TRBV2 and TRBJ1-2; TRBD1 aligns across 7 bases. The clonotype was recovered from an adult in good health. The sample was peripheral blood, taken on day 0 of AZD1222 vaccination. The CDR3 DNA is TGTGCCAGGACAAAATACAGGGTGTTAGGGGGCGGCTACACCTTC. As protein: CARTKYRVLGGGYTF.